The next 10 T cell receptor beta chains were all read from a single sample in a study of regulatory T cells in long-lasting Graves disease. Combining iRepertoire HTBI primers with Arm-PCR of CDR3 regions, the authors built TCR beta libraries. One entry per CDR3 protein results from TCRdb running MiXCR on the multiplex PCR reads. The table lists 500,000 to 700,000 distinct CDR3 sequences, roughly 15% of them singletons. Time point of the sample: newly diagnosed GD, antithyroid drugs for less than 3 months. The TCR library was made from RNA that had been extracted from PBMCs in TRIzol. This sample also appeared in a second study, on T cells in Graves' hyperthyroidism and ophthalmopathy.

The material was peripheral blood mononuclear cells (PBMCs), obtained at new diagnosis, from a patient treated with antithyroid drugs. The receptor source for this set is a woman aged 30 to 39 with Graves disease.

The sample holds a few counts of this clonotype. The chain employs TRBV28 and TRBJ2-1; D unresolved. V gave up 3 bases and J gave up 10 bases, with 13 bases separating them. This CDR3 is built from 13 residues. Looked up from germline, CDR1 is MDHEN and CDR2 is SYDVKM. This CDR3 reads CASSFETNYEQFF. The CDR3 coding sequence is TGTGCCAGCAGTTTCGAGACAAATTACGAGCAGTTCTTC.

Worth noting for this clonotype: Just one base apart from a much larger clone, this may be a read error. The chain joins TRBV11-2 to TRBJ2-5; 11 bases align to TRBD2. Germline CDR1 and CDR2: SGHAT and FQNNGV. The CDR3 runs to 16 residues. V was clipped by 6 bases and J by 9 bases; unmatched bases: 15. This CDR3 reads CASSYRLAGGGEAQYF. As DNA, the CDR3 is TGTGCCAGCAGTTATCGCCTAGCGGGAGGTGGGGAGGCCCAGTACTTC.

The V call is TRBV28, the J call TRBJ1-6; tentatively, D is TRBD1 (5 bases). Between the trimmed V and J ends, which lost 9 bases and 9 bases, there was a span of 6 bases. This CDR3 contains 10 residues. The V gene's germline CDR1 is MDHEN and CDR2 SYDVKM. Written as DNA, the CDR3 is TGTGCCAGTGGGGGTTCACCCCTCCACTTT. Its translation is CASGGSPLHF. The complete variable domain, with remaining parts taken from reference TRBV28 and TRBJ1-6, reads DVKVTQSSRYLVKRTGEKVFLECVQDMDHENMFWYRQDPGLGLRLIYFSYDVKMKEKGDIPEGYSVSREKKERFSLILESASTNQTSMYLCASGGSPLHFGNGTRLTVT.

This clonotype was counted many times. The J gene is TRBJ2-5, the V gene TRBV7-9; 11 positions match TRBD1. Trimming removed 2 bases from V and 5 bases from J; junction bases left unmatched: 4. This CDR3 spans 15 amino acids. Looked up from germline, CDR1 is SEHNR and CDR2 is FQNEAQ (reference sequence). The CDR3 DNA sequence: TGTGCCAGCAGCTTACTGGACAGGGGGCGCGAGACCCAGTACTTC. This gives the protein CASSLLDRGRETQYF.

The CDR3 spells CASSPGLVKDTQYF. CDR3 sequence (DNA): TGTGCCAGCAGCCCTGGACTAGTGAAAGATACGCAGTATTTT. The rearrangement joins TRBV3-1 to TRBJ2-3; 7 bases align to TRBD2. The V and J ends lost 4 bases and 5 bases, in that order; junction bases with no gene match: 6. CDR1 is LGHDT, CDR2 YNNKEL, per germline (reference sequence). CDR3 length: 14 residues.

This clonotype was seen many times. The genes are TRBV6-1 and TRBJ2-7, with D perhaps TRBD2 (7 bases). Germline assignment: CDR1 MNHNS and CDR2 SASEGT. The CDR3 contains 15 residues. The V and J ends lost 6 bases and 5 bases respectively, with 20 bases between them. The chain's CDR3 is CASSPFAGEGDEQYF. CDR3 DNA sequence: TGTGCCAGCAGCCCTTTCGCCGGGGAGGGGGACGAGCAGTACTTC.

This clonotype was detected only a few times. The CDR3 region is CASSTGQLNEKLFF. The CDR3 nucleotides read TGTGCCAGTAGTACGGGACAGCTTAATGAAAAACTGTTTTTT. V and J are TRBV19 and TRBJ1-4; TRBD1 matches at 7 bases. CDR1 is LNHDA and CDR2 is SQIVND in the germline V gene (reference sequence). The CDR3 runs 14 residues. Trimming at V came to 4 bases and at J to 4 bases, leaving 3 bases not matched to a gene. Filled out from reference TRBV19 and TRBJ1-4, the complete variable domain reads DGGITQSPKYLFRKEGQNVTLSCEQNLNHDAMYWYRQDPGQGLRLIYYSQIVNDFQKGDIAEGYSVSREKKESFPLTVTSAQKNPTAFYLCASSTGQLNEKLFFGSGTQLSVL.

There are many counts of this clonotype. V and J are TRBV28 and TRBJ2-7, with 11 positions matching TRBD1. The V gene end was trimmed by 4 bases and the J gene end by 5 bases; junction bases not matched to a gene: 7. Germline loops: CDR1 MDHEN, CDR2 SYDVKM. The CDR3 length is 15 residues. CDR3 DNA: TGTGCCAGCAGTTACATATGGACAGGGGGCGACGAGCAGTACTTC. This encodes CASSYIWTGGDEQYF.

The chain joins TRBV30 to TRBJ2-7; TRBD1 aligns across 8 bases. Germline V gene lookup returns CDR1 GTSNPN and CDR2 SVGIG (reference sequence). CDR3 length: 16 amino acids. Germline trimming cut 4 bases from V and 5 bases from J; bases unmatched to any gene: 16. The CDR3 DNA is TGTGCCTGGAAAGGAAGATGGACAGGGAAGACTGACGAGCAGTACTTC. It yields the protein CAWKGRWTGKTDEQYF.

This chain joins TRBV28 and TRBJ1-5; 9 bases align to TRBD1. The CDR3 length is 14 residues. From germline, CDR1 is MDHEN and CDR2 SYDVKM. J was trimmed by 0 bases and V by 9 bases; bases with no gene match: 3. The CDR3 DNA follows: TGTGCCAGTCGGACAGGGGATAGCAATCAGCCCCAGCATTTT. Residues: CASRTGDSNQPQHF. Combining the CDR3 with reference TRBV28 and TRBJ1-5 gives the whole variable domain DVKVTQSSRYLVKRTGEKVFLECVQDMDHENMFWYRQDPGLGLRLIYFSYDVKMKEKGDIPEGYSVSREKKERFSLILESASTNQTSMYLCASRTGDSNQPQHFGDGTRLSIL.